This T cell receptor (beta chain) was obtained from a study of blood T cell repertoires in COVID-19. Study-level information: There were acute and convalescent COVID-19 samples, and they came from the United States, Italy and Spain. Sample material is recorded as cDNA or gDNA derived from T cells, B-cell-depleted T cells, or PBMCs.

Germline CDR1 is MDHEN and CDR2 is SYDVKM. The CDR3 sequence is 17 residues long. V shed 3 bases, J shed 2 bases, and the junction held 9 bases outside the gene matches. How the authors handled the data: Amplifying reference gene primers gave estimates of nucleated cell counts. The repertoire was sequenced with immunoSEQ multiplex PCR; TCRdb's copy has only in-frame clones and lacks some. D and trimming come from the DNA, and the V and J calls and clone size come from that table. The repertoire has fewer than 50,000 clones, 88% of them found once; the top ten carry about a tenth. The sequenced sample was peripheral blood. This sequence originates from a man between 50 and 59 years old with active COVID-19. The genes are TRBV28 and TRBJ2-3, with 9 bases aligning to TRBD2. The CDR3 region has the DNA TGTGCCAGCAGTTTTCCCGAGGAGCGGGGGGTCACAGATACGCAGTATTTT. Translation: CASSFPEERGVTDTQYF.